This T cell receptor (beta chain) was captured by sequencing in a study of T cell responses to AZD1222 COVID-19 vaccine. This CDR3 spans 17 amino acids. The germline gives CDR1 SGHRS, CDR2 YFSETQ. V shed 4 bases and J 2 bases; nucleotides not matched to a gene: 12. Here immunoSEQ multiplex PCR was the method, and the copy in TCRdb shows in-frame clones only, minus some. The sample has 200,000 to 250,000 clones, more than 85% seen once. This rearrangement joins TRBV5-1 to TRBJ2-5; 9 positions match TRBD2. This TCR was recovered from an adult in good health. Sequenced material: peripheral blood, taken on day 0 of MenACWY control vaccination. The CDR3 DNA is TGCGCCAGCAGCCCGGGCCGGACTAGCGCGCTACAAGAGACCCAGTACTTC. Residues: CASSPGRTSALQETQYF.